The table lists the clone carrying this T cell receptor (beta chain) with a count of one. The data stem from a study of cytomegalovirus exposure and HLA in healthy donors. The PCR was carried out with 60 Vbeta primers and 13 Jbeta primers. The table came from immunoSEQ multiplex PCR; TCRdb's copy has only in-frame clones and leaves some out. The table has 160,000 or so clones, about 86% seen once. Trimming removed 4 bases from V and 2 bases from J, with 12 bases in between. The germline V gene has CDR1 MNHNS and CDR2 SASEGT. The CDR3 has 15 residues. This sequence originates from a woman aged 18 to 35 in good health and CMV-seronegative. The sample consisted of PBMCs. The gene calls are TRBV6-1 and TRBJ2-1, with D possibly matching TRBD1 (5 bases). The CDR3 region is CASSGSQGTYNEQFF. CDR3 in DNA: TGTGCCAGCAGTGGAAGCCAGGGAACCTACAATGAGCAGTTCTTC.